Shown below are 11 T cell receptor beta chains from a single sample sequenced in a study of early T cells in non-severe SARS-CoV-2 infection. TCRdb re-called the 5' RACE reads with MiXCR, one entry per CDR3 protein. The sample includes about 49,000 distinct CDR3 sequences, approximately 12% seen only once; the top ten take 7.5% to 9.5%. The sample was whole blood. All receptors derive from an adult who was a healthcare worker with PCR-confirmed SARS-CoV-2 infection or an uninfected control (not recorded which).

The chain uses TRBV12-5 and TRBJ2-7; tentatively, D is TRBD1 (6 bases). Germline V gene sequence: CDR1 LGHNT, CDR2 FRNRAP. CDR3 length: 13 residues. V dropped 7 bases and J dropped 3 bases, with 13 bases sitting between them. CDR3: CASVSGHNYEQYF. CDR3 bases: TGTGCTAGTGTTTCGGGACACAACTACGAGCAGTACTTC.

The table lists this clonotype with many counts. CDR3 bases: TGTGCCAGCAGCTTAGGGGAGACAGGGTACGAGCAGTACTTC. Its translation is CASSLGETGYEQYF. The V and J genes are TRBV7-6 and TRBJ2-7; 7 bases line up with TRBD1. V was clipped by 1 base and J by 4 bases; unmatched bases: 4. Per germline, CDR1 SGHVS and CDR2 FNYEAQ. The CDR3 consists of 14 residues.

This clonotype was seen at least ten times. This chain links TRBV24-1 with TRBJ2-1; 8 nucleotides match TRBD1. The CDR3 is 18 residues long. Trimming at V came to 3 bases and at J to 5 bases, leaving 14 bases not matched to a gene. Germline lookup yields CDR1 KGHDR and CDR2 SFDVKD. The CDR3: CATSDLQDRAMSHNEQFF. As DNA, the CDR3 is TGTGCCACCAGTGATCTGCAGGACAGGGCAATGTCCCACAATGAGCAGTTCTTC.

The genes are TRBV15 and TRBJ1-2; the match to TRBD1 covers 10 bases. Germline V CDR1 and CDR2: LNHNV, YYDKDF (reference sequence). This CDR3 is 15 amino acids long. The junction had 7 bases not matched to a gene; V was cut back by 5 bases and J by 4 bases. The CDR3 here is CATSGDRGLGYGYTF. CDR3 DNA sequence: TGTGCCACCAGCGGCGACAGGGGGCTTGGCTATGGCTACACCTTC.

This clonotype was recorded at least ten times. The V call is TRBV10-2, the J call TRBJ2-2, with D tentatively TRBD2 (6 bases). CDR3 length: 16 residues. The germline CDR1 and CDR2 sequences are WSHSY and SAAADI. Trimming took off 5 bases at V and 7 bases at J, with 20 bases between the two ends. The CDR3 sequence is CASSTPGLGVGGELFF. The CDR3 DNA follows: TGCGCCAGCAGTACCCCGGGACTTGGGGTAGGCGGGGAGCTGTTTTTT.

V and J are TRBV20-1 and TRBJ2-1; D is unresolved. The V end lost 0 bases, the J end lost 0 bases, and 12 bases lay between the germline ends. There are 16 residues in the CDR3. Germline CDR1 is DFQATT and CDR2 is SNEGSKA (reference sequence). The CDR3 protein is CSARDILPSSYNEQFF. CDR3 nucleotide sequence: TGCAGTGCTAGAGATATCTTGCCCAGCTCCTACAATGAGCAGTTCTTC.

In this sample, this clonotype turned up a few times. The chain employs TRBV6-4 and TRBJ1-1, with D unresolved. The CDR3 covers 14 residues. Germline V gene sequence: CDR1 MRHNA, CDR2 SNTAGT. The V and J ends lost 3 bases and 1 base respectively, with 9 bases between them. The CDR3 region is CASSDGLGNTEAFF. In nucleotides, the CDR3 is TGTGCCAGCAGTGATGGTTTGGGGAACACTGAAGCTTTCTTT.

This clonotype was detected many times. The chain combines TRBV5-6 with TRBJ2-1, with D tentatively TRBD2 (5 bases). This CDR3 is 15 amino acids long. Per the germline V gene, CDR1 is SGHDT and CDR2 is YYEEEE. Deletions cut 2 bases from V and 0 bases from J, with 9 bases between. The CDR3 coding sequence is TGTGCCAGCAGCTTCCGGGGAGCCTCCTACAATGAGCAGTTCTTC. This gives the protein CASSFRGASYNEQFF.

This clonotype was seen at least ten times. The rearrangement joins TRBV5-1 to TRBJ1-2, with a possible D match to TRBD1 (5 bases). Germline V lookup: CDR1 SGHRS, CDR2 YFSETQ. CDR3 length: 16 residues. Trimming removed 0 bases at V and 6 bases at J, with 18 bases between. Here the CDR3 DNA reads TGCGCCAGCAGCTTGGGAGGCAGAAGGGGACCCAATGGCTACACCTTC. Translated, it gives CASSLGGRRGPNGYTF.

This clonotype was detected a few times. CDR3 amino acids: CASRQTGANSPLHF. The CDR3 bases are TGTGCCAGCAGGCAAACAGGGGCAAATTCACCCCTCCACTTT. The chain couples TRBV7-9 to TRBJ1-6, with 7 bases lining up with TRBD1. V was pared by 6 bases and J by 7 bases, with 6 bases of the junction left unmatched. The CDR3 runs 14 residues. CDR1 and CDR2 from the germline V gene are SEHNR and FQNEAQ (reference sequence).

The V call is TRBV28, the J call TRBJ1-1, with D unresolved. V was pared by 6 bases and J by 10 bases, with 18 bases between. The CDR3 sequence is 13 residues long. Germline CDR1 MDHEN, CDR2 SYDVKM. The CDR3 loop reads CASSPRRVYGAFF. DNA of the CDR3: TGTGCCAGCAGCCCCAGACGAGTTTATGGAGCTTTCTTT.